The clone carrying this TCR beta chain was seen ten or more times. Sequencing involved patients with CD8+CD57+ cell expansion previously shown by flow cytometry. The study sampled blood from patients who had received no therapy. This specimen belongs to a study of CD8+CD57+ T cells in acquired aplastic anemia. The template for TCR beta VDJ and CDR3 sequence profiling was genomic DNA. TCRdb reanalysed the reads using MiXCR and keeps one entry per CDR3 protein. The data hold 450,000 to 600,000 distinct CDR3 sequences, with more than 25% observed a single time. Source material: sorted CD4+, CD8+, or CD8+CD57+ T cells (not recorded which) from PBMCs. The origin of this receptor is a human donor with aplastic anemia.

CDR3 residues: CASSALGGHSYEQYF. The CDR3 nucleotides are TGTGCCAGCAGCGCCTTAGGGGGCCACTCCTACGAGCAGTACTTC. The V call is TRBV9, the J call TRBJ2-7; 7 bases agree with TRBD1. This CDR3 contains 15 residues. Trimming removed 3 bases from V and 0 bases from J; junction bases left unmatched: 6. Germline V CDR1 and CDR2: SGDLS, YYNGEE.